Presented here are 12 T cell receptor beta chains from one specimen sequenced in a study of cytomegalovirus exposure and HLA in healthy donors. The PCR had 60 Vbeta and 13 Jbeta primers. Assay used: immunoSEQ multiplex PCR; TCRdb lists only in-frame clones, some missing. The sample contains around 150,000 clones, approximately 84% of which appear only once. The sample was PBMCs. All receptors come from a man younger than 35 in good health and CMV-seropositive.

The chain has TRBV11-2 and TRBJ2-3, with D perhaps matching TRBD2 (5 bases). This CDR3 has 15 amino acids. The ends were cut back, 2 bases at V and 9 bases at J, with 18 bases in the middle. CDR1 SGHAT and CDR2 FQNNGV come from the germline V gene. The CDR3, as DNA: TGTGCCAGCAGCTTAATTGTGGCGGCCTCGGGAACGCAGTATTTT. Protein product: CASSLIVAASGTQYF.

The chain employs TRBV9 and TRBJ2-5; 11 nucleotides agree with TRBD1. J was trimmed by 4 bases and V by 0 bases; bases with no gene match: 14. The CDR3 is 19 amino acids. Germline V lookup: CDR1 SGDLS, CDR2 YYNGEE. The CDR3 reads CASSVATPGTGGRSETQYF. In DNA form, the CDR3 reads TGTGCCAGCAGCGTAGCTACTCCCGGGACAGGGGGTAGATCAGAGACCCAGTACTTC.

V and J are TRBV5-6 and TRBJ2-5; TRBD2 might be the D (6 bases). The CDR3 sequence is 15 residues long. The V end was cut by 6 bases, the J end by 4 bases, with 19 bases between. Germline lookup yields CDR1 SGHDT and CDR2 YYEEEE. CDR3 sequence reads: CASMVYVGEAETQYF. CDR3 coding DNA: TGTGCCAGCATGGTATACGTGGGGGAGGCAGAGACCCAGTACTTC.

A few counts support this clone. Other DNA sequences from this sample encode an identical CDR3 as well. The V gene is TRBV19, the J gene TRBJ2-2; D is uncertain. The V end was cut by 0 bases, the J end by 4 bases, with 6 bases between. The length of the CDR3 is 14 residues. In germline, CDR1 is LNHDA, CDR2 SQIVND (reference sequence). CDR3 nucleotide sequence: TGTGCCAGTAGTATAGAAGTTAGCACCGGGGAGCTGTTTTTT. Translating gives CASSIEVSTGELFF.

CDR3 region: CASSSGFANTGELFF. In DNA, the CDR3 is TGTGCCAGCAGCTCGGGATTCGCGAACACCGGGGAGCTGTTTTTT. The chain links TRBV7-3 to TRBJ2-2; the D gene is possibly TRBD2 (5 bases). V was trimmed by 4 bases and J by 0 bases, leaving 9 bases between them. The CDR3 has 15 amino acids. From germline, CDR1 is SGHTA and CDR2 FQGTGA.

The genes are TRBV30 and TRBJ2-5, with no clear D. The DNA end is a closer match to TRBJ2-7, so the J assignment may be wrong. CDR1 is GTSNPN and CDR2 is SVGIG in the germline V gene (reference sequence). The CDR3 is 11 residues long. CDR3 DNA: TGTGCCTGGAAAGTGTTCTACGAGCAGTACTTC. It translates to CAWKVFYEQYF.

CDR3 residues: CASSVRDRGQGGELFF. The DNA of the CDR3 is TGTGCCAGCAGCGTACGGGACAGGGGGCAAGGCGGGGAGCTGTTTTTT. This rearrangement joins TRBV9 to TRBJ2-2; TRBD1 matches at 12 bases. The V gene end was trimmed by 1 base and the J gene end by 7 bases; junction bases not matched to a gene: 5. Germline assignment: CDR1 SGDLS and CDR2 YYNGEE. There are 16 residues in the CDR3.

The rearrangement joins TRBV19 to TRBJ1-4; D is ambiguous. The germline CDR1 and CDR2 sequences are LNHDA and SQIVND (reference sequence). The V and J ends lost 6 bases and 2 bases respectively, with 16 bases between them. The CDR3 totals 16 residues. Here the CDR3 DNA reads TGTGCCAGTAGCCCGGACCGGGGTAATACTAATGAAAAACTGTTTTTT. Amino acid sequence: CASSPDRGNTNEKLFF.

This clone was seen only once. The rearrangement links TRBV5-5 to TRBJ1-5; D gene unclear. This CDR3 is 14 amino acids long. Germline V CDR1 and CDR2: SGHKS, YYEKEE (reference sequence). The V end lost 4 bases, the J end lost 10 bases, and 18 bases lay between the germline ends. This chain's CDR3 is CASSVGGGASPQHF. In DNA form, the CDR3 reads TGTGCCAGCAGCGTGGGAGGCGGAGCGAGCCCCCAGCATTTT.

CDR3 DNA: TGTGCCAGCTCACCACCTAGCGGGGGAACCACAGATACGCAGTATTTT. Amino acid sequence: CASSPPSGGTTDTQYF. The V gene is TRBV18, the J gene TRBJ2-3, with 9 bases aligning to TRBD2. The junction had 3 bases not matched to a gene; V was cut back by 0 bases and J by 2 bases. The germline gives CDR1 KGHSH, CDR2 LQKENI. The CDR3 covers 16 residues.

The chain joins TRBV4-3 to TRBJ1-1; D gene unclear. The germline V and J ends were trimmed by 4 bases and 1 base, with 10 bases remaining between them. The CDR3 has 14 residues. The germline CDR1 and CDR2 sequences are LGHNA and YSLEER. CDR3 coding DNA: TGCGCCAGCAGCCGAAACCAGGAGAACACTGAAGCTTTCTTT. It encodes CASSRNQENTEAFF.

The J gene is TRBJ2-2, the V gene TRBV7-2; TRBD2 agrees at 8 bases. This CDR3 spans 14 amino acids. V lost 6 bases, J lost 6 bases, and 6 bases stayed unmatched. The germline gives CDR1 SGHTA, CDR2 FQGNSA. CDR3 residues: CASSTGGGPGELFF. The CDR3 coding sequence is TGTGCCAGCAGTACGGGAGGGGGGCCCGGGGAGCTGTTTTTT.